These T cell receptor beta chains were read from a single sample in a study of T cells in Graves' hyperthyroidism and ophthalmopathy. MiXCR was run by TCRdb on the multiplex PCR reads, yielding one entry per CDR3 protein. This sample has hundreds of thousands of distinct CDR3 sequences; roughly 15% occur once, and the top ten carry about 3.8%. What was sequenced was blood. The receptors originated from a woman under 40 with Graves' hyperthyroidism. CDR3s include the opening cysteine and the closing phenylalanine or tryptophan. A D gene is named only where the DNA matches it firmly. Size values are once, few and many counts, or a class for expanded clones, and some rows have none.

j_gene,abundance,v_gene,d_gene,len,CDR3nt,CDR3aa
TRBJ2-5,few,TRBV10-2,NA,13,TGCGCCAGCAAGGCGGGAAATAAAGAGACCCAGTACTTC,CASKAGNKETQYF
TRBJ2-1,many,TRBV24-1,TRBD1,13,TGTGCCACCGGGACAGGGACATACAATGAGCAGTTCTTC,CATGTGTYNEQFF
TRBJ2-3,many,TRBV6-1,TRBD2,15,TGTGCCAGCAGTGGACTAGCCCGGTTAGGAGATACGCAGTATTTT,CASSGLARLGDTQYF
TRBJ2-7,NA,TRBV7-6,NA,13,TGTGCCAGCAGCTTACTGGGTTACTACGAGCAGTACTTC,CASSLLGYYEQYF
TRBJ2-7,NA,TRBV28,TRBD1,14,TGTGCCAGCAGTTTAAGACAGGGCTACGACGAGCAGTACTTC,CASSLRQGYDEQYF
TRBJ2-1,NA,TRBV20-1,NA,16,TGCAGTGCTAGTCCCCGCTCCGGGACGAACTACAATGAGCAGTTCTTC,CSASPRSGTNYNEQFF
TRBJ1-2,NA,TRBV29-1,NA,15,TGCAGCGTTGACCGACCCCCCACAGAGGTTACTTTCTACACCTTC,CSVDRPPTEVTFYTF
TRBJ2-5,many,TRBV7-9,TRBD2,15,TGTGCCAGCAGCACAGCGGGAGGGTCCCAAGAGACCCAGTACTTC,CASSTAGGSQETQYF
TRBJ1-5,NA,TRBV2,NA,13,TGTGCCAGCAGTGGGGGAGTGAATCAGCCCCAGCATTTT,CASSGGVNQPQHF
TRBJ2-7,many,TRBV2,NA,14,TGTGCCAGCAGTGAGTCGGGGACCACCTACGAGCAGTACTTC,CASSESGTTYEQYF
TRBJ2-7,many,TRBV11-2,TRBD1,16,TGTGCCAGCAGCTCCTCCCGGACAGGCTTGTTGGACGAGCAGTACTTC,CASSSSRTGLLDEQYF
TRBJ1-2,few,TRBV5-1,TRBD1,17,TGCGCCAGTACAGAGACAGGGGGAGGTTATACTAACTATGGCTACACCTTC,CASTETGGGYTNYGYTF
TRBJ2-1,many,TRBV5-1,NA,13,TGCGCCAGCAGCGACCGTCCTTACAATGAGCAGTTCTTC,CASSDRPYNEQFF
TRBJ2-3,many,TRBV20-1,NA,15,TGCAGTGCGGCCCACTTAGCGGAAGACACAGATACGCAGTATTTT,CSAAHLAEDTDTQYF
TRBJ2-7,few,TRBV6-1,NA,13,TGTGCCAGCAGTGAGGGGTCCGGCGGCGAGCAGTACTTC,CASSEGSGGEQYF
TRBJ2-3,many,TRBV20-1,NA,11,TGCAGTGCTACCTCTCCAGATACGCAGTATTTT,CSATSPDTQYF
TRBJ2-7,few,TRBV3-1,TRBD2,19,TGTGCCAGCAGCCAAGTCGCCGGGACTAGCGGGATCCGAAACTACGAGCAGTACTTC,CASSQVAGTSGIRNYEQYF
TRBJ1-2,NA,TRBV3-1,NA,13,TGTGCCAGCTTACGGACGGCGAACTATGGCTACACCTTC,CASLRTANYGYTF
TRBJ2-1,few,TRBV19,NA,11,TGTGCCAGCCGAGGGGTGAGTGAGCAGTTCTTC,CASRGVSEQFF
TRBJ2-1,many,TRBV6-2/TRBV6-3,TRBD2,13,TGTGCCAGCAGCGGACTAGCCCACAATGAGCAGTTCTTC,CASSGLAHNEQFF
TRBJ1-1,NA,TRBV29-1,NA,15,TGCAGCGTCGATCCGGGGCCCCATGCGCCCACTGAAGCTTTCTTT,CSVDPGPHAPTEAFF
TRBJ2-2,NA,TRBV2,NA,15,TGTGCCAGCAGTGTTTTCCCCGCGGGCATCGGGGAGCTGTTTTTT,CASSVFPAGIGELFF
TRBJ2-7,few,TRBV30,NA,13,TGTGCCTGGAGTGAAAGGGCACCCTACGAGCAGTACTTC,CAWSERAPYEQYF
TRBJ1-3,many,TRBV28,NA,17,TGTGCCAGCAGTTTACCGGGGCGGAGGTCCTCTGGAAACACCATATATTTT,CASSLPGRRSSGNTIYF
TRBJ1-2,many,TRBV2,NA,17,TGTGCCAGCAGTGAAACCTTGGGGGCGACGCTCAGCTATGGCTACACCTTC,CASSETLGATLSYGYTF
TRBJ2-3,few,TRBV19,TRBD2,15,TGTGCCAGTAGTCGGACTAGCGGCCCGGCGGATACGCAGTATTTT,CASSRTSGPADTQYF
TRBJ2-7,few,TRBV6-4,NA,14,TGTGCCAGCAGTGAAGGCGGGGCCGACTACGAGCAGTACTTC,CASSEGGADYEQYF
TRBJ2-7,many,TRBV6-1,NA,14,TGTGCCAGCAGTGGCCCTAACTGGGGTCTCGAGCAGTACTTC,CASSGPNWGLEQYF
TRBJ2-3,many,TRBV29-1,NA,13,TGCAGCGTTGGGGCCGTCTTCACAGATACGCAGTATTTT,CSVGAVFTDTQYF
TRBJ1-3,once,TRBV9,TRBD1,18,TGTGCCAGCAGCGTAGGCCCTGGGACAGGGGATAGTGGAAACACCATATATTTT,CASSVGPGTGDSGNTIYF
TRBJ1-5,many,TRBV30,NA,15,TGTGCCTGGAGTGTTCGGGGGTTGGGGAATCAGCCCCAGCATTTT,CAWSVRGLGNQPQHF
TRBJ2-3,few,TRBV12-3/TRBV12-4,NA,11,TGTGCCACAGGGGTCACAGATACGCAGTATTTT,CATGVTDTQYF
TRBJ2-3,many,TRBV28,TRBD2,14,TGTGCCAGCAGAGGGACTAGGGGGATAGATACGCAGTATTTT,CASRGTRGIDTQYF
TRBJ2-1,many,TRBV18,NA,15,TGTGCCAGCTCACGACGGGACGGGAATTTCAATGAGCAGTTCTTC,CASSRRDGNFNEQFF
TRBJ2-1,many,TRBV5-1,NA,13,TGCGCCAGCAGCTTAAGTTTCGACAATGAGCAGTTCTTC,CASSLSFDNEQFF
TRBJ2-7,many,TRBV20-1,NA,14,TGCAGTGCTAGAGGGGAGGAGAACTCCTACGAGCAGTACTTC,CSARGEENSYEQYF
TRBJ2-3,NA,TRBV5-5,TRBD2,16,TGTGCCAGCAGCTTCAGGGGGACTAGCGGGACAGATACGCAGTATTTT,CASSFRGTSGTDTQYF
TRBJ2-7,many,TRBV28,TRBD1,15,TGTGCCAGCAGTTTGGGGACAGGCAAGGGATACGAGCAGTACTTC,CASSLGTGKGYEQYF
TRBJ2-6,few,TRBV5-1,NA,15,TGCGCCAGCAGCGTACAGGCGTCTGGGGCCAACGTCCTGACTTTC,CASSVQASGANVLTF
TRBJ2-7,NA,TRBV5-1,NA,16,TGCGCCAGCAGCTTGGCCTTAGGGGACACCTCCTACGAGCAGTACTTC,CASSLALGDTSYEQYF
TRBJ1-1,many,TRBV4-1,NA,12,TGCGCCAGCAGCCAAACGTCAGATGAAGCTTTCTTT,CASSQTSDEAFF
TRBJ1-1,NA,TRBV19,NA,16,TGTGCCAGTAGTATACCAAGCAGTCCCTCGAACACTGAAGCTTTCTTT,CASSIPSSPSNTEAFF
TRBJ1-1,many,TRBV5-1,TRBD1,13,TGCGCCAGCAGACAGGGGAAGAACACTGAAGCTTTCTTT,CASRQGKNTEAFF
TRBJ2-3,many,TRBV28,NA,14,TGTGCCAGCAGTTTAGGCGGGGCTAGAGATACGCAGTATTTT,CASSLGGARDTQYF
TRBJ2-5,NA,TRBV30,NA,13,TGTGCCTGGAGTCGGGGAGAGAAAGAGACCCAGTACTTC,CAWSRGEKETQYF
TRBJ2-3,few,TRBV4-1,NA,16,TGCGCCAGCAGCCAAGCGGGCCGCGGAAGCACAGATACGCAGTATTTT,CASSQAGRGSTDTQYF
TRBJ2-3,few,TRBV7-3,NA,13,TGTGCCAGCAGCACTACGGGCACAGATACGCAGTATTTT,CASSTTGTDTQYF
TRBJ2-7,many,TRBV7-9,NA,12,TGTGCCAGCAGCTATAACTCCTACGAGCAGTACTTC,CASSYNSYEQYF
TRBJ2-2,NA,TRBV9,TRBD1,18,TGTGCCAGCAGCGTAGCAGGGGGACAGGGGGCGCGTGGCGGGGAGCTGTTTTTT,CASSVAGGQGARGGELFF
TRBJ2-3,few,TRBV30,TRBD2,15,TGTGCCTGGAGTGCGGACGGGAGGGGGGCAGATACGCAGTATTTT,CAWSADGRGADTQYF
TRBJ2-1,NA,TRBV5-1,NA,13,TGCGCCAGCAGCTTGGACGGCCTCAATGAGCAGTTCTTC,CASSLDGLNEQFF
TRBJ2-7,many,TRBV30,NA,14,TGTGCCTGGAGTGTACAGGGAACTACCTACGAGCAGTACTTC,CAWSVQGTTYEQYF